Listed below are T cell receptor beta chains from one sample, sequenced in a study of PD-1 blockade in mismatch repair-deficient tumors. TCRdb's copy holds only in-frame clones and misses some; the assay was immunoSEQ multiplex PCR. Of 90,000 to 130,000 clones in the sample, 60% to 85% were seen once. This specimen consisted of peripheral blood, obtained approximately 60 weeks after starting pembrolizumab. The receptors shown here come from an adult with mismatch repair-deficient cancer. Both conserved end residues are trimmed from each CDR3. Each record gives: V gene, D gene, J gene, CDR3 protein. The D gene is left open where the match is weak.

TRBV28	-	TRBJ1-2	ASSRVDGYT
TRBV19	TRBD1	TRBJ1-1	ASSTGTGRDDTEAF
TRBV5-6	-	TRBJ2-3	ASSLGPTDTQY
TRBV18	TRBD2	TRBJ2-1	ASSGTSGSDEQF
TRBV6-1	-	TRBJ1-5	ASMGLGDAPQH
TRBV5-1	-	TRBJ1-5	ASSLGGEGGQPQH
TRBV6-6	-	TRBJ1-1	ASSDSDVNTEAF
TRBV11-2	-	TRBJ1-1	ASSLDGSGNTEAF
TRBV7-3	-	TRBJ2-2	ASSLRGSNTGELF
TRBV20-1	TRBD2	TRBJ2-7	SAREGYEQY
TRBV13	-	TRBJ2-1	ASSLQWEDRNEQF
TRBV7-2	TRBD2	TRBJ2-3	ASSSGTSGTTDTQY